This T cell receptor beta chain was recorded in a study of T and B cells in COVID-19 patients. Study background: COVID-19 patients gave peripheral blood either during active infection or after recovery. The recovered patients had mostly mild to moderate COVID-19 with outpatient management.

The CDR3 consists of 15 residues. CDR1 is SQVTM, CDR2 ANQGSEA, per germline. V dropped 0 bases and J dropped 5 bases, with 14 bases sitting between them. BIOMED2 TRB-A/B primer pools were used in multiplex TRB PCR. TCRdb ran MiXCR on the multiplex PCR reads and lists one entry per CDR3 protein. The table has about 5,100 distinct CDR3 sequences, 25% to 30% seen once. By its share, this clonotype is medium-sized. Its antigen is unidentified. TRB was amplified from about 250-500 ng of blood genomic DNA. Findings and caveats of the study: At recovery TRB diversity and richness exceeded healthy donors, after highly clonal active COVID-19 repertoires.

This chain joins TRBV29-1 and TRBJ1-3; D call uncertain. Specimen: blood. The source is a human donor with active COVID-19. CDR3 loop: CSVEDENQGRNTIYF. The DNA for the CDR3 is TGCAGCGTTGAAGATGAGAACCAAGGTAGAAACACCATATATTTT.